This passage covers 3 T cell receptor beta chains from one sample sequenced in a study of blood T cells in healthy people across ages. Then a second PCR, running roughly 7 to 11 cycles, was carried out with a sample-barcoded 5' primer and a J-beta primer mix. TCRdb reprocessed the 5' RACE reads via MiXCR and lists one record per CDR3 protein. The sample records around 790,000 distinct CDR3 sequences, roughly 44% being singletons. Specimen: blood. All receptors come from a man aged 55 to 70 in good health.

The chain couples TRBV24-1 to TRBJ2-7; D may be TRBD2 (5 bases). V lost 5 bases, J lost 7 bases, and 14 bases lay in between. The germline V gene has CDR1 KGHDR and CDR2 SFDVKD. The CDR3 is 13 residues long. The CDR3 is CATSAGFPNEQYF. The CDR3 coding sequence is TGTGCCACCAGTGCGGGGTTTCCCAATGAGCAGTACTTC.

This clonotype appeared a few times. V and J are TRBV7-9 and TRBJ2-4; no definite D call. The germline V gene has CDR1 SEHNR and CDR2 FQNEAQ (reference sequence). The CDR3 consists of 11 residues. Between the trimmed V and J ends, which lost 5 bases and 6 bases, there was a span of 5 bases. The CDR3 loop is CASSVLNIQYF. CDR3 bases: TGTGCCAGCAGCGTTCTAAACATTCAGTACTTC.

The V and J genes are TRBV20-1 and TRBJ2-5, with a tentative D call TRBD2 (5 bases). In germline, CDR1 is DFQATT, CDR2 SNEGSKA (reference sequence). CDR3 length: 10 amino acids. CDR3 residues: CSGEEETQYF. CDR3 nucleotides: TGCAGCGGGGAAGAAGAGACCCAGTACTTC.